Below, 9 T cell receptor beta chains from the same sample are listed, as sequenced in a study of Ad26.COV2.S vaccination and SARS-CoV-2 variants. Treatment here: 19 received Ad26.COV2.S at low or high dose, single or two shots; several received placebo; per-sample allocation not given. Sample collection was performed on day 63 after the first vaccine or placebo injection. TCRdb's table, derived via immunoSEQ multiplex PCR, lists solely in-frame clones and lacks some. The data contain approximately 240,000 clones, 70% to 90% of them singletons. The sequencing used peripheral blood, collected in a trial of Ad26.COV2.S vaccine versus placebo. The receptors were sampled from a person aged 18-60 years who received the Ad26.COV2.S COVID-19 vaccine or a placebo.

The genes are TRBV25-1 and TRBJ2-1, with 8 nucleotides matching TRBD1. The germline V gene has CDR1 MGHDK and CDR2 SYGVNS. The CDR3 runs to 15 residues. The J segment lost 7 bases and the V segment lost 4 bases, leaving 9 bases of the junction unmatched. The CDR3 is CASSATQGAFNEQFF. The CDR3 DNA reads TGTGCCAGCAGTGCCACTCAGGGGGCTTTTAATGAGCAGTTCTTC.

V usage is TRBV29-1 and J usage is TRBJ2-3; a possible D gene is TRBD2 (6 bases). V dropped 4 bases and J dropped 4 bases, with 18 bases sitting between them. The germline gives CDR1 SQVTM, CDR2 ANQGSEA. The CDR3 covers 15 residues. CDR3 in amino acids: CSVAGRGGNADTQYF. The DNA of the CDR3 is TGCAGCGTTGCGGGGCGAGGAGGGAACGCAGATACGCAGTATTTT.

The chain joins TRBV7-9 to TRBJ2-7, with 7 bases fitting TRBD1. V lost 6 bases and J lost 7; bases outside the gene matches: 9. The germline gives CDR1 SEHNR, CDR2 FQNEAQ (reference sequence). The CDR3 has 13 amino acids. CDR3 region: CASSSDRVFEQYF. As DNA, the CDR3 is TGTGCCAGCAGTTCCGACAGGGTGTTTGAGCAGTACTTC.

This chain joins TRBV7-2 and TRBJ2-3; D not resolved. The V end lost 4 bases, the J end lost 5 bases, and 13 bases lay between the germline ends. Germline-derived CDR1 and CDR2 are SGHTA and FQGNSA. CDR3 length equals 14 residues. The CDR3 is CASSSRTGGDTQYF. CDR3 in DNA: TGTGCCAGCAGCTCGAGAACCGGCGGAGATACGCAGTATTTT.

The chain is built from TRBV6-5 and TRBJ2-4; the D call may be TRBD1 or TRBD2 (5 bases each). The CDR3 runs to 16 residues. The germline V gene has CDR1 MNHEY and CDR2 SVGAGI. V gave up 0 bases and J gave up 5 bases, with 14 bases separating them. The chain's CDR3 is CASSYSLGRGENIQYF. For the CDR3, the DNA is TGTGCCAGCAGTTACTCGTTGGGACGGGGAGAAAACATTCAGTACTTC.

DNA for the CDR3: TGTGCCAGCAGCCCGGGGTGGCTAGCGGGGGGCCGGCGGGGAGAGACCCAGTACTTC. It encodes CASSPGWLAGGRRGETQYF. The chain couples TRBV5-4 to TRBJ2-5; 11 positions match TRBD2. This CDR3 comprises 19 residues. CDR1 is SGHNT, CDR2 YYREEE, per germline (reference sequence). Trimming removed 4 bases from V and 4 bases from J; junction bases left unmatched: 18.

This clone was picked up a small number of times. The V and J genes are TRBV5-4 and TRBJ1-6; TRBD1 might be the D (5 bases). The CDR3 runs 14 residues. Between the trimmed V and J ends, which lost 4 bases and 7 bases, there was a span of 12 bases. Germline CDR1 SGHNT, CDR2 YYREEE (reference sequence). The CDR3 spells CASSTGVENSPLHF. The CDR3 nucleotides read TGTGCCAGCAGCACGGGGGTGGAAAATTCACCCCTCCACTTT.

The genes are TRBV28 and TRBJ1-6; 7 bases align to TRBD1. V shed 5 bases and J 4 bases; nucleotides not matched to a gene: 5. Germline V gene lookup returns CDR1 MDHEN and CDR2 SYDVKM. The CDR3 loop spans 15 amino acids. The CDR3: CASSLPTGYNSPLHF. DNA for the CDR3: TGTGCCAGCAGTCTACCGACAGGGTATAATTCACCCCTCCACTTT.

The V and J genes are TRBV6-2 or TRBV6-3 and TRBJ2-3; unclear D gene. The length of the CDR3 is 15 residues. Germline loops: CDR1 MNHEY, CDR2 SVGEGT. The V end was cut by 0 bases, the J end by 2 bases, with 9 bases between. The CDR3 sequence: CASSYSGYNTDTQYF. CDR3 bases: TGTGCCAGCAGTTACTCAGGCTACAACACAGATACGCAGTATTTT.